This record concerns one T cell receptor beta chain sequence. The record originates from a study of blood T cell repertoires in COVID-19. Germline CDR1 is SGHTA and CDR2 is FQGNSA. Between the trimmed V and J ends, which lost 3 bases and 2 bases, there was a span of 7 bases. The CDR3 consists of 13 residues. Using immunoSEQ multiplex PCR, the repertoire was profiled, and TCRdb retains in-frame clones only, with some absent. The sample records some 140,000 clones, 86% being singletons. The sequenced sample consisted of peripheral blood. The origin of this receptor is a woman aged 45-60 years who had recovered from COVID-19. The chain links TRBV7-2 to TRBJ1-2, with D possibly matching TRBD1 (5 bases). The CDR3 region is CASSFDRNYGYTF. Here the CDR3 DNA reads TGTGCCAGCAGCTTCGACAGAAACTATGGCTACACCTTC.